What follows describes a single TCR beta chain. Its matching antigen is unknown. The CDR3 has 14 residues. Losses at the gene ends were 4 bases for V and 5 bases for J; bases not matched to a gene: 10. The V gene's germline CDR1 is SQVTM and CDR2 ANQGSEA. The sample comes from a study of cytomegalovirus exposure and HLA in healthy donors. At the level of the study: Later analysis reported that the 95 to 150 validation repertoires shared the platform of the approximately 690 first-cohort repertoires.

The repertoire was sequenced with immunoSEQ multiplex PCR; TCRdb's copy has only in-frame clones and lacks some. The sample contains 150,000 or so clones, about 86% of which appear only once. The study, taken as a whole, reports: One later analysis, an examination of the 120 or so validation repertoires, found that first-cohort TCR clusters tended to co-occur in them. The classifier was said to identify cytomegalovirus status with high specificity and sensitivity. Rarity held for most TCR sequences, but there were some public TCRs that occurred in many donors.

The TCR was taken from a human donor in good health. The sequenced sample was PBMCs. This chain connects TRBV29-1 to TRBJ2-5; 7 positions match TRBD2. The CDR3 sequence: CSVVREVVRETQYF. CDR3 DNA sequence: TGCAGCGTTGTCCGGGAGGTAGTCAGGGAGACCCAGTACTTC.